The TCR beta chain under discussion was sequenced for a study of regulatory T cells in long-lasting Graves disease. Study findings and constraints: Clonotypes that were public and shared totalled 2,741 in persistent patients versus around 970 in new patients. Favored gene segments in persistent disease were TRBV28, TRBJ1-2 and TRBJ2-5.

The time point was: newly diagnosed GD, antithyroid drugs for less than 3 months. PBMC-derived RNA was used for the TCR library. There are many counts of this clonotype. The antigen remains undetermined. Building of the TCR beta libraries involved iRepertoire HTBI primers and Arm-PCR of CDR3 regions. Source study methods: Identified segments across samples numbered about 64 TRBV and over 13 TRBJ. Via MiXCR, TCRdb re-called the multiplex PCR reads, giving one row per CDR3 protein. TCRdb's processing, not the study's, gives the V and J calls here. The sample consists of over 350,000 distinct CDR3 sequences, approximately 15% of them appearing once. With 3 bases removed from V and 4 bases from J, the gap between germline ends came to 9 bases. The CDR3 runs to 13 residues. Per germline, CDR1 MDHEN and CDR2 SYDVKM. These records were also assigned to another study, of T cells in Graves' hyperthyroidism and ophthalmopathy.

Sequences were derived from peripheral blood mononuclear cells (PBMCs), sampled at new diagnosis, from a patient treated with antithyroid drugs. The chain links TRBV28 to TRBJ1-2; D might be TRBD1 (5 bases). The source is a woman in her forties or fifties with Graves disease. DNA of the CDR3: TGTGCCAGCAGTTTCTACAGGTCCTATGGCTACACCTTC. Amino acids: CASSFYRSYGYTF.